The source of this TCR beta chain is a study of tumor T cells in aggressive B-cell lymphoma. Generated by immunoSEQ multiplex PCR, the TCRdb table keeps only in-frame clones and is missing some. The table lists roughly 2,600 clones, about nine tenths of them singletons. The V segment lost 5 bases and the J segment 5 bases; nucleotides outside the gene matches: 8. This CDR3 spans 14 amino acids. Germline V CDR1 and CDR2: SEHNR, FQNEAQ (reference sequence). V is TRBV7-9 and J is TRBJ2-7; TRBD1 aligns across 8 bases. Sequencing used tumor tissue. The receptor was isolated from an adult with diffuse large B cell lymphoma. The CDR3 DNA follows: TGTGCCAGCAGCCCCCGGGCAGGGGGCGACGAGCAGTACTTC. Its protein product is CASSPRAGGDEQYF.